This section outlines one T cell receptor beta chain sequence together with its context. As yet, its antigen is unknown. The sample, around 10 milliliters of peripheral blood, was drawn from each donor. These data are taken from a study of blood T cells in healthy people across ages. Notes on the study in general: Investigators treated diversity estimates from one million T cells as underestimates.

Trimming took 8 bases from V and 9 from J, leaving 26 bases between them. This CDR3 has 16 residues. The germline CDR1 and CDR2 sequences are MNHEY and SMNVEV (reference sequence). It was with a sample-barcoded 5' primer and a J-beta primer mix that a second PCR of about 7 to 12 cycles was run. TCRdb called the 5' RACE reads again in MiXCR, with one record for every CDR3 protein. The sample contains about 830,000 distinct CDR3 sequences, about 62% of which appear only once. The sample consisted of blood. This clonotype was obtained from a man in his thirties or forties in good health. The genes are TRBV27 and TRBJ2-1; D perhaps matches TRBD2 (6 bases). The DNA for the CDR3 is TGTGCCAGCCAATTGCGGATAGGGGCCCTGCGGGGTGAGCAGTTCTTC. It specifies CASQLRIGALRGEQFF.